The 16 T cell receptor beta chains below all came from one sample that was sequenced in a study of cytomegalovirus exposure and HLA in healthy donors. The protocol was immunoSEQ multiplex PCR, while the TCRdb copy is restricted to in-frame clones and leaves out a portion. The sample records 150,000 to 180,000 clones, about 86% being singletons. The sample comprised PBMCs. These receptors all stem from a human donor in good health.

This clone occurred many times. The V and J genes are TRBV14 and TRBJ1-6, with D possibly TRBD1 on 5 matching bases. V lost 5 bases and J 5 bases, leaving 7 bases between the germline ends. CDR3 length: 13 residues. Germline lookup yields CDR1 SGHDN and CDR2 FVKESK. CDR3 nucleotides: TGTGCCAGCAGCACGGGGGATAATTCACCCCTCCACTTT. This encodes CASSTGDNSPLHF.

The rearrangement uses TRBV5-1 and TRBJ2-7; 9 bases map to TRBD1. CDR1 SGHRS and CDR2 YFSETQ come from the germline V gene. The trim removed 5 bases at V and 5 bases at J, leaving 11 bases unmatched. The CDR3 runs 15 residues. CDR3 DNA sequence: TGCGCCAGCAGTGTATCCGGGACAGGGACGCACGAGCAGTACTTC. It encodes CASSVSGTGTHEQYF. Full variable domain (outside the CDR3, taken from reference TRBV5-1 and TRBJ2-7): KAGVTQTPRYLIKTRGQQVTLSCSPISGHRSVSWYQQTPGQGLQFLFEYFSETQRNKGNFPGRFSGRQFSNSRSEMNVSTLELGDSALYLCASSVSGTGTHEQYFGPGTRLTVT.

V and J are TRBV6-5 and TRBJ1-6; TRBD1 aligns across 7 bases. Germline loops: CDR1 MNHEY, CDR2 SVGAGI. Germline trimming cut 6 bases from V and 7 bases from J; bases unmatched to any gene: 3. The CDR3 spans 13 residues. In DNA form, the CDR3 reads TGTGCCAGCAGCGACAGGGAGAATTCACCCCTCCACTTT. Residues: CASSDRENSPLHF.

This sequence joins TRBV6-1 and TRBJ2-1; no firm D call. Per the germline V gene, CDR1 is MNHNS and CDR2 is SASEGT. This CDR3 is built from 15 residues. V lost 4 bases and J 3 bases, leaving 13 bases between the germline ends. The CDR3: CASSAQVEIYNEQFF. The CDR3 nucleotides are TGTGCCAGCAGTGCCCAGGTAGAGATCTACAATGAGCAGTTCTTC.

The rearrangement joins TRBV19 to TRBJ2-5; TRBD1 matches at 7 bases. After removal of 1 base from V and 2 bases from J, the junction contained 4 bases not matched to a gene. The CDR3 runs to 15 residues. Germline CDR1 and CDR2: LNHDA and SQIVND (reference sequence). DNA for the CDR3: TGTGCCAGTAGTATAGGGGCCAGGGGGCAAGAGACCCAGTACTTC. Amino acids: CASSIGARGQETQYF.

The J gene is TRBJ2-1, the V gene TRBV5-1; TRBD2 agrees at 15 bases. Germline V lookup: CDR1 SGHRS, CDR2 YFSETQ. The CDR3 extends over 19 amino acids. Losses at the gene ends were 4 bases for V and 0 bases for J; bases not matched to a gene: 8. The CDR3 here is CASSRPGTSGRLSYNEQFF. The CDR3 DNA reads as TGCGCCAGCAGCCGACCCGGGACTAGCGGGAGGCTCTCCTACAATGAGCAGTTCTTC.

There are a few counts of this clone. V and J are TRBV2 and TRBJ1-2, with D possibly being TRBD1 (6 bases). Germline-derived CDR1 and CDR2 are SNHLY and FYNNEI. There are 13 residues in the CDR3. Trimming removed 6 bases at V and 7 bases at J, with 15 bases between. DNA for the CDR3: TGTGCCAGCAGCCTCAGACAGGTCCGTGGCTACACCTTC. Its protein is CASSLRQVRGYTF. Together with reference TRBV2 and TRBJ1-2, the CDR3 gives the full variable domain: EPEVTQTPSHQVTQMGQEVILRCVPISNHLYFYWYRQILGQKVEFLVSFYNNEISEKSEIFDDQFSVERPDGSNFTLKIRSTKLEDSAMYFCASSLRQVRGYTFGSGTRLTVV.

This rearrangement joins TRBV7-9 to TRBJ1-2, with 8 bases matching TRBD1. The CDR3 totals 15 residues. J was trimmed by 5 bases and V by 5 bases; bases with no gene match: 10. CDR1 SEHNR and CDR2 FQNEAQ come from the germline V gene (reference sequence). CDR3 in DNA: TGTGCCAGCAGCAACCTCGGACAGGGCTCATATGGCTACACCTTC. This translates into CASSNLGQGSYGYTF.

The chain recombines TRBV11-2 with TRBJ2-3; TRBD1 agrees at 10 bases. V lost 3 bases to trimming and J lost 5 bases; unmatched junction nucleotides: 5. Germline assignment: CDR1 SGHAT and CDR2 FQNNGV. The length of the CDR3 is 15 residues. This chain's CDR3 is CASSFGQGEVDTQYF. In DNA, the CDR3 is TGTGCCAGCAGCTTTGGACAGGGGGAGGTAGATACGCAGTATTTT.

The CDR3 is CASSQQENTEAFF. CDR3 DNA sequence: TGCGCCAGCAGCCAACAGGAGAACACTGAAGCTTTCTTT. The J gene is TRBJ1-1, the V gene TRBV4-3; D unresolved. CDR3 length: 13 residues. Trimming removed 2 bases from V and 1 base from J, with 5 bases in between. CDR1 is LGHNA and CDR2 is YSLEER in the germline V gene.

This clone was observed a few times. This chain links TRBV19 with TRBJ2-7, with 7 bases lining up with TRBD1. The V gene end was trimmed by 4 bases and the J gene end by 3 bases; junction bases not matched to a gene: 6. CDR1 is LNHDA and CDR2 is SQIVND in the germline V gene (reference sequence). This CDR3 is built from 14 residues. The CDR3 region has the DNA TGTGCCAGTAGTACCGGGACAGTCGTCTACGAGCAGTACTTC. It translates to CASSTGTVVYEQYF.

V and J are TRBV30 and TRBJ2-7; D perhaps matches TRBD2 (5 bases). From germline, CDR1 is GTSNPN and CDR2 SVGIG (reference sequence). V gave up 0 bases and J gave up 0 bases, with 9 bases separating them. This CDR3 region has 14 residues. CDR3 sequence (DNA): TGTGCCTGGAGTGTGTCGGGGTCCTCCTACGAGCAGTACTTC. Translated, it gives CAWSVSGSSYEQYF.

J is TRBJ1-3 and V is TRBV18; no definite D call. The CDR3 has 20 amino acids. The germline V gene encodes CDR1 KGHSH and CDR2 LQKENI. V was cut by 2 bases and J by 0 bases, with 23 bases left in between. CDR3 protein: CASSPYPGIRAMNSGNTIYF. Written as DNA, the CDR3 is TGTGCCAGCTCACCATACCCCGGGATCCGTGCTATGAACTCTGGAAACACCATATATTTT.

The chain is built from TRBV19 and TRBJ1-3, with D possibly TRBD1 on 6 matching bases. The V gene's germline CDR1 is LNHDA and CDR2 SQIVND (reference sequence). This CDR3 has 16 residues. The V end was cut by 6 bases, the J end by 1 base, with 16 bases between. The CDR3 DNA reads TGTGCCAGTAGGACAGGCCGCCATACATCTGGAAACACCATATATTTT. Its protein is CASRTGRHTSGNTIYF.

This chain's CDR3 is CASSVLSRGNNEQFF. CDR3 nucleotides: TGTGCCAGCAGCGTACTGAGTCGCGGAAACAATGAGCAGTTCTTC. The gene calls are TRBV9 and TRBJ2-1, with D hard to call. Germline V gene lookup returns CDR1 SGDLS and CDR2 YYNGEE. Trimming removed 1 base at V and 5 bases at J, with 13 bases between. This CDR3 has 15 residues.

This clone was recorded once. This CDR3 is CASRSSADTQYF. As DNA, the CDR3 is TGTGCCAGCAGAAGCTCTGCAGATACGCAGTATTTT. The chain is built from TRBV6-5 and TRBJ2-3; no clear D gene. Germline values: CDR1 MNHEY, CDR2 SVGAGI. The CDR3 loop spans 12 amino acids. Trimming removed 6 bases at V and 4 bases at J, with 8 bases between.